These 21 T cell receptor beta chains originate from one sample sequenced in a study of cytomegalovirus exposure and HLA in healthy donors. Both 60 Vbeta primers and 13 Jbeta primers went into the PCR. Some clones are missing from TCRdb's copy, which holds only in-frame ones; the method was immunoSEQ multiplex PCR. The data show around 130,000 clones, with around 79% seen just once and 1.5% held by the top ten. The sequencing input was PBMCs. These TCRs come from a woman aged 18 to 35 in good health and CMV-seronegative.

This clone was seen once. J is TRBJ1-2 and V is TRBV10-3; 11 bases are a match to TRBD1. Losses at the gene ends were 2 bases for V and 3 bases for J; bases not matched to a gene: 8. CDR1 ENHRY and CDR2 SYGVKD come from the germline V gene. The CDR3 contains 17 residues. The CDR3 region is CAISEMDRGRKDYGYTF. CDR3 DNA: TGTGCCATCAGTGAGATGGACAGGGGGCGGAAGGACTATGGCTACACCTTC.

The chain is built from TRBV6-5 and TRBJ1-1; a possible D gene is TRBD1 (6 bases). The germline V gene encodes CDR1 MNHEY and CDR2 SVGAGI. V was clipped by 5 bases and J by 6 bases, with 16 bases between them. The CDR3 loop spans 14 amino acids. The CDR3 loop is CASSPRGWGAEAFF. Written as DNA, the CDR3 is TGTGCCAGCAGTCCAAGGGGGTGGGGTGCTGAAGCTTTCTTT.

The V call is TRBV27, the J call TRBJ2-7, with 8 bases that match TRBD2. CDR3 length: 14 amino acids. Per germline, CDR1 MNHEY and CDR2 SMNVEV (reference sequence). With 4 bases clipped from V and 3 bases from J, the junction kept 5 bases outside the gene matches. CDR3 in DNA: TGTGCCAGCAGTTCCGGACTAGCTGGCTACGAGCAGTACTTC. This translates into CASSSGLAGYEQYF.

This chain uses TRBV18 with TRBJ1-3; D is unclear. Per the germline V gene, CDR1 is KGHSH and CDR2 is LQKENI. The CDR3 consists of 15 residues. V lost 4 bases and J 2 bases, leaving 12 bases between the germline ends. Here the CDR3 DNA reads TGTGCCAGCTCACTAGAATTGCCCGCTGGAAACACCATATATTTT. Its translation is CASSLELPAGNTIYF.

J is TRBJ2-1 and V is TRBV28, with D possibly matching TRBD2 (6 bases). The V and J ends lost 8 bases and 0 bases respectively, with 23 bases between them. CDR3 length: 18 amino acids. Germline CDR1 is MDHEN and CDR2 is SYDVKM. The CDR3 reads CASPPLNGRASSYNEQFF. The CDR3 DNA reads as TGTGCCAGCCCTCCCCTTAACGGGAGAGCGAGCTCCTACAATGAGCAGTTCTTC.

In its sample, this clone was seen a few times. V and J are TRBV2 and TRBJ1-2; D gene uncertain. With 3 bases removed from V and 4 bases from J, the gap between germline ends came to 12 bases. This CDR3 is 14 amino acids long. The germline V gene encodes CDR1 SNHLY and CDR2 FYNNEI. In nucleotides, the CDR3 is TGTGCCAGCAGTGAGGAGGCGGACCTCTATGGCTACACCTTC. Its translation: CASSEEADLYGYTF. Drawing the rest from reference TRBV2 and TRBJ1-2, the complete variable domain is EPEVTQTPSHQVTQMGQEVILRCVPISNHLYFYWYRQILGQKVEFLVSFYNNEISEKSEIFDDQFSVERPDGSNFTLKIRSTKLEDSAMYFCASSEEADLYGYTFGSGTRLTVV.

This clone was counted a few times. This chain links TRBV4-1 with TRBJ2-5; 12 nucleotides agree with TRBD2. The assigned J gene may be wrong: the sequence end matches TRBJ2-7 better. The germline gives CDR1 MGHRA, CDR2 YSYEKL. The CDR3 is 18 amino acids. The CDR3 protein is CASSQGLTSGSAQNEQYF. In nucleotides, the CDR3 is TGCGCCAGCAGCCAAGGCCTGACTAGCGGGAGCGCGCAGAACGAGCAGTACTTC.

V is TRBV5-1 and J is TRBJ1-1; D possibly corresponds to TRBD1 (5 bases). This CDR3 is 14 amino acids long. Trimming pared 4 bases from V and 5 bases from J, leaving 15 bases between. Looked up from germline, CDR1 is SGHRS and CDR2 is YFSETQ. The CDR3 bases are TGCGCCAGCAGCCCTATTACAGGTGTTACTGAAGCTTTCTTT. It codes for CASSPITGVTEAFF.

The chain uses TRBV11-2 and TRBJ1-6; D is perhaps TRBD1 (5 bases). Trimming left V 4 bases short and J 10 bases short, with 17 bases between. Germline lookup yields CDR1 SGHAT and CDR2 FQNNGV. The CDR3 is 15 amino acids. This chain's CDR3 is CASSSLLREGSPLHF. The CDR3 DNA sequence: TGTGCCAGCAGCTCCCTCCTCAGGGAGGGGTCACCCCTCCACTTT.

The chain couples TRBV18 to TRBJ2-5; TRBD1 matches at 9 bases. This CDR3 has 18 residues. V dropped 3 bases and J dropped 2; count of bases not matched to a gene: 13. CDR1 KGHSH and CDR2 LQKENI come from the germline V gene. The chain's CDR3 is CASSPSGTGWMGQETQYF. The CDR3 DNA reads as TGTGCCAGCTCACCCTCCGGGACAGGGTGGATGGGACAAGAGACCCAGTACTTC.

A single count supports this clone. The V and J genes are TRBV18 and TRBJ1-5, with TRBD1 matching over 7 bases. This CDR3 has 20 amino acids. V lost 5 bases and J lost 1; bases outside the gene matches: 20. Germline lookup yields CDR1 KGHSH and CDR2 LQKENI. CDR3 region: CASSKEQGKLRGGSNQPQHF. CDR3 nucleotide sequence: TGTGCCAGCTCAAAGGAACAGGGGAAACTTAGGGGTGGAAGCAATCAGCCCCAGCATTTT. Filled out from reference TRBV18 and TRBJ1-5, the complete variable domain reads NAGVMQNPRHLVRRRGQEARLRCSPMKGHSHVYWYRQLPEEGLKFMVYLQKENIIDESGMPKERFSAEFPKEGPSILRIQQVVRGDSAAYFCASSKEQGKLRGGSNQPQHFGDGTRLSIL.

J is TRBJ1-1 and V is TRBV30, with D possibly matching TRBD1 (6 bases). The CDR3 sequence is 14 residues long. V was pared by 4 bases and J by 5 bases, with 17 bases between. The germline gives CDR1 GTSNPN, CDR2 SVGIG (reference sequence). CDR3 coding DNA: TGTGCCTGGACTTGGACAGCGAAAGATACTGAAGCTTTCTTT. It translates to CAWTWTAKDTEAFF.

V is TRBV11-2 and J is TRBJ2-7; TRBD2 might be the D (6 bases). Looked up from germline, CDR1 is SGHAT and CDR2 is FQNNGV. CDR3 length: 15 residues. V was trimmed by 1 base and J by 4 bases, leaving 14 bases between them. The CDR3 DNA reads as TGTGCCAGCAGCTTAGGAGGGCAGGGAGGATACGAGCAGTACTTC. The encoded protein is CASSLGGQGGYEQYF. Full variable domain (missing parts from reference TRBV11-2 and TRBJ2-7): EAGVAQSPRYKIIEKRQSVAFWCNPISGHATLYWYQQILGQGPKLLIQFQNNGVVDDSQLPKDRFSAERLKGVDSTLKIQPAKLEDSAVYLCASSLGGQGGYEQYFGPGTRLTVT.

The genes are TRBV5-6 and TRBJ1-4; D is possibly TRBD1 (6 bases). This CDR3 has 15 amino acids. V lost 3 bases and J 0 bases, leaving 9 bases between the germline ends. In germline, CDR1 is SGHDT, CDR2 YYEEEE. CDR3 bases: TGTGCCAGCAGCTACAGGGCTTCAACTAATGAAAAACTGTTTTTT. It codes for CASSYRASTNEKLFF.

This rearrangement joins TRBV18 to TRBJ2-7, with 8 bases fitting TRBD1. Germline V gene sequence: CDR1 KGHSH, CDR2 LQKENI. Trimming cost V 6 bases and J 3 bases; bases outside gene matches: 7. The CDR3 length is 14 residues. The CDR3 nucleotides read TGTGCCAGCTCCCACGGGACAGGCGTCTACGAGCAGTACTTC. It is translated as CASSHGTGVYEQYF.

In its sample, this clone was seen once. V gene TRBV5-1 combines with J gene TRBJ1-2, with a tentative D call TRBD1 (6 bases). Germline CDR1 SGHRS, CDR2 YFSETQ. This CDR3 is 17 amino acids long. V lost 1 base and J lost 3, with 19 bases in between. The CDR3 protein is CASSLKRGSGVDYGYTF. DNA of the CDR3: TGCGCCAGCAGCTTGAAAAGGGGGTCAGGAGTCGACTATGGCTACACCTTC.

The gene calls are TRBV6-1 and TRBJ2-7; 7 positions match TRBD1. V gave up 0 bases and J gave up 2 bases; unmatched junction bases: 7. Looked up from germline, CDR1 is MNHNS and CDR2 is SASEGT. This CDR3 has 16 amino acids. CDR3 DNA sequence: TGTGCCAGCAGTGAAGCCCGAGGGACAGCCACCTACGAGCAGTACTTC. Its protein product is CASSEARGTATYEQYF.

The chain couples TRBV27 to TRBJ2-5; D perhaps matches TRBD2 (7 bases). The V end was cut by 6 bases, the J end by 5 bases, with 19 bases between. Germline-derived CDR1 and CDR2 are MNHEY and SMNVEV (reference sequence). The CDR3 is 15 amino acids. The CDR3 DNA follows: TGTGCCAGCAGAATGCGGGGGCTCGGGGAGGAGACCCAGTACTTC. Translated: CASRMRGLGEETQYF.

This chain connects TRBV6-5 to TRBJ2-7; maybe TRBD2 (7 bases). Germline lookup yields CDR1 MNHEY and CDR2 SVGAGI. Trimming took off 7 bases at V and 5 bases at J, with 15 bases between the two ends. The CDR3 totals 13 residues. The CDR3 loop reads CASTFAGGHEQYF. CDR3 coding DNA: TGTGCCAGCACCTTCGCCGGGGGGCACGAGCAGTACTTC.

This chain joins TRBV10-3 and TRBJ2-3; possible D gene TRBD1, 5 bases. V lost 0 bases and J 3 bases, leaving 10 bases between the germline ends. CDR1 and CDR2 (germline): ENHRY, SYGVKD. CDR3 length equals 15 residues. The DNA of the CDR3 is TGTGCCATCAGTGAGTCGTCAGGGCGGACAGATACGCAGTATTTT. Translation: CAISESSGRTDTQYF.

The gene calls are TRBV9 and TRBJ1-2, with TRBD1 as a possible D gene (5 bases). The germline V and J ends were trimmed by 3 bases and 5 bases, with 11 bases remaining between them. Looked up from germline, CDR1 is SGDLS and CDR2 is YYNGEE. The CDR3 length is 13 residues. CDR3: CASSDVGGYGYTF. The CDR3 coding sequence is TGTGCCAGCAGCGACGTTGGGGGGTATGGCTACACCTTC.